The 24 T cell receptor beta chains listed next were all sequenced from one sample in a study of cytomegalovirus exposure and HLA in healthy donors. Primers included in the PCR were 60 Vbeta and 13 Jbeta primers. TCRdb's copy holds only in-frame clones and misses some; the assay was immunoSEQ multiplex PCR. The sample yields about 250,000 clones, roughly two thirds seen once. What was sequenced was PBMCs. The origin of the receptors is a female donor in good health and CMV-seronegative.

The CDR3 region is CASSKGAREVQETQYF. The CDR3 bases are TGTGCCAGCAGCAAAGGGGCGCGGGAGGTCCAAGAGACCCAGTACTTC. The gene calls are TRBV21-1 and TRBJ2-5; the table's D call, TRBD2, has no DNA check behind it. TRBV21-1 is designated a pseudogene. The CDR3 covers 16 residues.

The chain couples TRBV6-1 to TRBJ1-2; a possible D gene is TRBD1 (5 bases). Germline assignment: CDR1 MNHNS and CDR2 SASEGT. Trimming took off 3 bases at V and 0 bases at J, with 14 bases between the two ends. There are 16 residues in the CDR3. The CDR3 loop reads CASSDLPGITNYGYTF. The CDR3 bases are TGTGCCAGCAGTGATTTACCAGGGATTACTAACTATGGCTACACCTTC.

The CDR3 protein is CASSASGRGNNEQFF. CDR3 coding DNA: TGTGCCAGCAGCGCCTCAGGGCGCGGGAACAATGAGCAGTTCTTC. This rearrangement joins TRBV11-3 to TRBJ2-1; TRBD2 is a possible D gene (6 bases). This CDR3 comprises 15 residues. Germline V CDR1 and CDR2: SGHNT, YENEEA. Trimming took 5 bases from V and 5 from J, leaving 16 bases between them.

The chain links TRBV5-1 to TRBJ2-7; 7 bases fit TRBD1. V lost 4 bases and J lost 3; bases outside the gene matches: 4. This CDR3 has 13 residues. Germline CDR1 and CDR2: SGHRS and YFSETQ. The CDR3 DNA reads TGCGCCAGCAGCCGGGACAGCAACTACGAGCAGTACTTC. It specifies CASSRDSNYEQYF.

The chain recombines TRBV16 with TRBJ1-2; 10 bases fit TRBD1. Germline V gene sequence: CDR1 KGHSY, CDR2 FQNENV. J was trimmed by 2 bases and V by 4 bases; bases with no gene match: 10. There are 17 residues in the CDR3. The CDR3 spells CASSPPGQGTKNYGYTF. DNA of the CDR3: TGTGCCAGCAGCCCCCCGGGACAGGGGACAAAGAACTATGGCTACACCTTC.

The chain uses TRBV4-1 and TRBJ2-3; D ambiguous. CDR3 size: 11 residues. CDR1 MGHRA and CDR2 YSYEKL come from the germline V gene. Trimming removed 5 bases at V and 6 bases at J, with 6 bases between. The CDR3 coding sequence is TGCGCCAGCAGCTTAGTTGATACGCAGTATTTT. It is translated as CASSLVDTQYF.

This rearrangement joins TRBV10-2 to TRBJ2-3, with a possible D match to TRBD2 (6 bases). The V end lost 5 bases, the J end lost 6 bases, and 21 bases lay between the germline ends. CDR3 length: 16 amino acids. CDR1 WSHSY and CDR2 SAAADI come from the germline V gene. CDR3 amino acids: CASSLRRALFFDTQYF. The CDR3 DNA is TGCGCCAGCAGTCTTCGGAGGGCCTTATTCTTCGATACGCAGTATTTT.

Comment on this clone: The junction departs from the called germline gene at one end, perhaps through a read error. V is TRBV6-1 and J is TRBJ2-7, with 10 bases lining up with TRBD2. The CDR3 extends over 16 amino acids. CDR1 is MNHNS and CDR2 is SASEGT in the germline V gene. The DNA for the CDR3 is TGTGCCAGCGGTGAAGCTTCGCTAGCGGGAGTCTACGAGCAGTACTTC. Amino acids: CASGEASLAGVYEQYF.

The chain combines TRBV7-8 with TRBJ1-5; tentatively, D is TRBD1 (5 bases). The CDR3 runs 17 residues. Germline CDR1 SGHVS, CDR2 FQNEAQ. V shed 2 bases and J shed 4 bases, with 18 bases lying between them. This CDR3 reads CASSLWRREGRNQPQHF. The CDR3 DNA reads TGTGCCAGCAGCTTATGGCGCCGGGAGGGGAGGAATCAGCCCCAGCATTTT.

The chain carries TRBV5-4 and TRBJ2-2, with 8 nucleotides matching TRBD1. CDR1 and CDR2 (germline): SGHNT, YYREEE (reference sequence). The ends lost 5 bases at V and 8 bases at J; junction bases unmatched: 14. The CDR3 is 16 amino acids. The CDR3 here is CASSYPGGASGGELFF. The CDR3 DNA sequence: TGTGCCAGCAGTTATCCAGGGGGCGCGAGCGGTGGGGAGCTGTTTTTT.

The chain employs TRBV28 and TRBJ1-5, with D maybe TRBD1 (6 bases). The CDR3 spans 16 residues. Germline V gene sequence: CDR1 MDHEN, CDR2 SYDVKM. V shed 7 bases and J shed 11 bases, with 27 bases lying between them. CDR3 nucleotide sequence: TGTGCCAGCATAGAGGATGATTGGGGGACAACCGTATCCCAGCATTTT. Translation: CASIEDDWGTTVSQHF.

The genes are TRBV7-6 and TRBJ1-2; 8 nucleotides agree with TRBD1. V gave up 4 bases and J gave up 2 bases; unmatched junction bases: 3. Germline V gives CDR1 SGHVS, CDR2 FNYEAQ. The CDR3 is 14 residues long. Written as DNA, the CDR3 is TGTGCCAGCAGCTCGGGACAGGCCAACTATGGCTACACCTTC. Encoded protein: CASSSGQANYGYTF.

The chain has TRBV6-5 and TRBJ2-2, with D hard to call. Germline CDR1 MNHEY, CDR2 SVGAGI. The CDR3 covers 14 residues. Trimming removed 2 bases at V and 2 bases at J, with 6 bases between. The CDR3 protein is CASSYGRNTGELFF. CDR3 nucleotides: TGTGCCAGCAGTTACGGGCGAAACACCGGGGAGCTGTTTTTT.

The chain joins TRBV19 to TRBJ2-1, with 8 bases matching TRBD2. CDR1 and CDR2 (germline): LNHDA, SQIVND (reference sequence). J gave up 6 bases and V 6 bases, and 7 bases lay outside the gene matches. The CDR3 is made up of 14 amino acids. Here the CDR3 reads CASSLAGGPNEQFF. The DNA for the CDR3 is TGTGCCAGTAGCTTGGCGGGAGGTCCCAATGAGCAGTTCTTC.

The chain has TRBV5-6 and TRBJ1-1, with D perhaps matching TRBD1 (5 bases). This CDR3 comprises 15 residues. Trimming removed 0 bases at V and 3 bases at J, with 12 bases between. Germline V gene sequence: CDR1 SGHDT, CDR2 YYEEEE. CDR3 bases: TGTGCCAGCAGCTTGGTGGGCAGGGTCTACACTGAAGCTTTCTTT. Amino acids: CASSLVGRVYTEAFF.

V is TRBV4-1 and J is TRBJ1-4, with D possibly TRBD1 on 5 matching bases. The ends were cut back, 4 bases at V and 0 bases at J, with 12 bases in the middle. Looked up from germline, CDR1 is MGHRA and CDR2 is YSYEKL. The CDR3 runs to 16 residues. CDR3 sequence: CASSRAGWATNEKLFF. CDR3 coding DNA: TGCGCCAGCAGCCGTGCAGGGTGGGCAACTAATGAAAAACTGTTTTTT.

V usage is TRBV21-1 and J usage is TRBJ2-2; the tabulated D call, TRBD1, remains unverified against the DNA. TRBV21-1 is listed as a pseudogene. The CDR3 is 14 amino acids. CDR3 nucleotides: TGTGCCACCCGGGACAGGGACGTCACCGGGGAGCTGTTTTTT. This codes for CATRDRDVTGELFF.

This chain uses TRBV7-2 with TRBJ2-7; 9 bases fit TRBD2. V lost 0 bases, J lost 3 bases, and 3 bases stayed unmatched. This CDR3 comprises 15 residues. The germline V gene encodes CDR1 SGHTA and CDR2 FQGNSA. CDR3: CASSLAGTSSYEQYF. CDR3 DNA: TGTGCCAGCAGCTTAGCCGGGACTAGCAGCTACGAGCAGTACTTC.

This sequence joins TRBV2 and TRBJ2-2; D is possibly TRBD1 (6 bases). CDR3 length: 14 residues. With 9 bases removed from V and 3 bases from J, the gap between germline ends came to 14 bases. Per germline, CDR1 SNHLY and CDR2 FYNNEI. The CDR3: CARERGTDTGELFF. The CDR3 region has the DNA TGTGCCAGAGAGAGGGGGACCGACACCGGGGAGCTGTTTTTT.

The chain couples TRBV5-4 to TRBJ2-7, with 8 bases lining up with TRBD2. CDR1 and CDR2 from the germline V gene are SGHNT and YYREEE (reference sequence). The CDR3 runs to 15 residues. The junction had 8 bases not matched to a gene; V was cut back by 2 bases and J by 4 bases. The CDR3 here is CASSFPGGRMYEQYF. CDR3 sequence (DNA): TGTGCCAGCAGCTTTCCTGGCGGGAGGATGTACGAGCAGTACTTC.

This chain connects TRBV5-1 to TRBJ1-1; D possibly corresponds to TRBD1 (5 bases). The CDR3 sequence is 14 residues long. Germline V lookup: CDR1 SGHRS, CDR2 YFSETQ. V was shortened by 4 bases and J by 2 bases, with 12 bases between the two germline ends. CDR3 residues: CASSPGLSNTEAFF. The CDR3, as DNA: TGCGCCAGCAGCCCGGGACTGTCAAACACTGAAGCTTTCTTT.

The genes are TRBV11-3 and TRBJ2-1; D ambiguous. Germline V gene data show CDR1 as SGHNT and CDR2 as YENEEA. There are 14 residues in the CDR3. The V and J ends lost 5 bases and 4 bases respectively, with 12 bases between them. CDR3 sequence reads: CASSRRELYNEQFF. In nucleotides, the CDR3 is TGTGCCAGCAGCAGAAGAGAGCTTTACAATGAGCAGTTCTTC.

This chain joins TRBV6-5 and TRBJ1-1; D remains unclear. CDR3 length: 14 residues. V was shortened by 0 bases and J by 3 bases, with 8 bases between the two germline ends. The germline gives CDR1 MNHEY, CDR2 SVGAGI. CDR3 nucleotide sequence: TGTGCCAGCAGTTACTCACGCCCGGACACTGAAGCTTTCTTT. Its translation is CASSYSRPDTEAFF.

Only a few counts were recorded for this clone. CDR3 in amino acids: CASSLVPGSYGYTF. CDR3 DNA sequence: TGTGCCAGCAGCTTAGTCCCAGGCTCCTATGGCTACACCTTC. V usage is TRBV7-2 and J usage is TRBJ1-2; D uncertain. The CDR3 length is 14 residues. Germline assignment: CDR1 SGHTA and CDR2 FQGNSA. Trimming left V 1 base short and J 4 bases short, with 10 bases between.